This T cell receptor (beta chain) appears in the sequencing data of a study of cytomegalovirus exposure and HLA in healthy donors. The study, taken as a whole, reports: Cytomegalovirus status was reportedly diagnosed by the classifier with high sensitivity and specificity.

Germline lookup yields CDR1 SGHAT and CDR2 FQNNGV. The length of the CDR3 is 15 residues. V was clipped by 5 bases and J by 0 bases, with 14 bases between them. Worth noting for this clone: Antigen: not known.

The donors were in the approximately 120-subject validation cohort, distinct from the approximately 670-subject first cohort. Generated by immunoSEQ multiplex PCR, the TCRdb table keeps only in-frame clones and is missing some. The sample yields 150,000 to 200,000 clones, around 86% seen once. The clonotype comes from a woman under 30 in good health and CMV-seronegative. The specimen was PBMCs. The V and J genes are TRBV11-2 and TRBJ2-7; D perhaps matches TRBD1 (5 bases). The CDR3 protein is CASSRQQESSYEQYF. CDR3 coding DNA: TGTGCCAGCAGCCGTCAACAGGAGAGCTCCTACGAGCAGTACTTC. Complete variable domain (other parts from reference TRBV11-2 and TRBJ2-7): EAGVAQSPRYKIIEKRQSVAFWCNPISGHATLYWYQQILGQGPKLLIQFQNNGVVDDSQLPKDRFSAERLKGVDSTLKIQPAKLEDSAVYLCASSRQQESSYEQYFGPGTRLTVT.